Each of the 24 T cell receptor beta chains below was sequenced from the same sample in a study of blood T cell repertoires in COVID-19. Repertoires were generated with immunoSEQ multiplex PCR, while TCRdb's copy carries only in-frame clones and drops some. Among some 100,000 clones listed, more than 60% were seen once. Sequencing was carried out using peripheral blood. The origin of the receptors is a man aged 50-59 years with acute or convalescent COVID-19.

The chain is built from TRBV7-2 and TRBJ1-1; D gene ambiguous. The V gene lost 5 bases and the J gene lost 0 bases, with 13 bases spanning the gap. There are 15 residues in the CDR3. CDR1 and CDR2 (germline): SGHTA, FQGNSA. The CDR3 DNA follows: TGTGCCAGCAGCGCACAGACGACTATGAACACTGAAGCTTTCTTT. Translated, it gives CASSAQTTMNTEAFF.

V usage is TRBV5-6 and J usage is TRBJ1-2; 7 positions match TRBD1. The J segment lost 4 bases and the V segment lost 0 bases, leaving 0 bases of the junction unmatched. CDR3 length: 13 amino acids. Germline V gives CDR1 SGHDT, CDR2 YYEEEE. The CDR3 loop is CASSLGDSYGYTF. CDR3 in DNA: TGTGCCAGCAGCTTGGGGGACAGCTATGGCTACACCTTC.

The chain carries TRBV7-3 and TRBJ2-3; possibly TRBD2 for D (6 bases). In germline, CDR1 is SGHTA, CDR2 FQGTGA. The CDR3 covers 16 residues. V lost 5 bases and J 2 bases, leaving 17 bases between the germline ends. CDR3 residues: CASSPLTREDTDTQYF. As DNA, the CDR3 is TGTGCCAGCAGCCCCCTCACGAGGGAGGACACAGATACGCAGTATTTT.

The chain joins TRBV7-3 to TRBJ2-3; TRBD1 agrees at 7 bases. Germline loops: CDR1 SGHTA, CDR2 FQGTGA. With V trimmed by 1 base and J by 1 base, 11 bases remained unmatched. The CDR3 sequence is 18 residues long. CDR3 nucleotide sequence: TGTGCCAGCAGCTTAAGGGGACAGTTGTCCCTCCGCACAGATACGCAGTATTTT. Translated: CASSLRGQLSLRTDTQYF. Variable domain in full (rest from reference TRBV7-3 and TRBJ2-3): GAGVSQTPSNKVTEKGKYVELRCDPISGHTALYWYRQSLGQGPEFLIYFQGTGAADDSGLPNDRFFAVRPEGSVSTLKIQRTERGDSAVYLCASSLRGQLSLRTDTQYFGPGTRLTVL.

The chain is built from TRBV7-3 and TRBJ2-1; 10 bases are shared with TRBD2. V lost 6 bases and J lost 4; bases outside the gene matches: 6. The germline CDR1 and CDR2 sequences are SGHTA and FQGTGA. CDR3 length equals 15 residues. The CDR3 reads CASSPTSGTYNEQFF. CDR3 coding DNA: TGTGCCAGCAGTCCCACTAGCGGGACTTACAATGAGCAGTTCTTC. The full variable domain, in which reference TRBV7-3 and TRBJ2-1 provide the parts outside the CDR3, is GAGVSQTPSNKVTEKGKYVELRCDPISGHTALYWYRQSLGQGPEFLIYFQGTGAADDSGLPNDRFFAVRPEGSVSTLKIQRTERGDSAVYLCASSPTSGTYNEQFFGPGTRLTVL.

The rearrangement joins TRBV2 to TRBJ1-5, with TRBD1 as a possible D gene (5 bases). This CDR3 has 13 residues. Germline loops: CDR1 SNHLY, CDR2 FYNNEI. The V end lost 7 bases, the J end lost 2 bases, and 9 bases lay between the germline ends. The CDR3 DNA is TGTGCCAGCAAGCAGACAGGCAATCAGCCCCAGCATTTT. Translated, it gives CASKQTGNQPQHF.

There are a few counts of this clone. The rearrangement joins TRBV19 to TRBJ1-3, with D unresolved. V was cut by 0 bases and J by 3 bases, with 15 bases left in between. The length of the CDR3 is 17 residues. CDR1 LNHDA and CDR2 SQIVND come from the germline V gene (reference sequence). The DNA of the CDR3 is TGTGCCAGTAGTATAGATCGTGAGGGAGTGGATGGAAACACCATATATTTT. Its translation: CASSIDREGVDGNTIYF.

J is TRBJ2-2 and V is TRBV4-1; 8 nucleotides align to TRBD2. Trimming at V came to 4 bases and at J to 1 base, leaving 5 bases not matched to a gene. Germline V gene data show CDR1 as MGHRA and CDR2 as YSYEKL. The CDR3 consists of 16 residues. CDR3: CASSPREGLNTGELFF. The CDR3 region has the DNA TGCGCCAGCAGCCCTCGGGAGGGGTTGAACACCGGGGAGCTGTTTTTT.

V usage is TRBV9 and J usage is TRBJ2-7; weak D call: TRBD2 (5 bases). The ends were cut back, 0 bases at V and 0 bases at J, with 10 bases in the middle. This CDR3 region has 15 residues. Germline V gives CDR1 SGDLS, CDR2 YYNGEE. The CDR3 sequence is CASSVGVGSSYEQYF. Written as DNA, the CDR3 is TGTGCCAGCAGCGTAGGAGTGGGGAGCTCCTACGAGCAGTACTTC. The whole variable domain, remainder taken from reference TRBV9 and TRBJ2-7, is DSGVTQTPKHLITATGQRVTLRCSPRSGDLSVYWYQQSLDQGLQFLIQYYNGEERAKGNILERFSAQQFPDLHSELNLSSLELGDSALYFCASSVGVGSSYEQYFGPGTRLTVT.

The chain recombines TRBV4-1 with TRBJ2-7; 12 nucleotides agree with TRBD2. After removal of 5 bases from V and 0 bases from J, the junction contained 11 bases not matched to a gene. Germline V gives CDR1 MGHRA, CDR2 YSYEKL. The CDR3 sequence is 18 residues long. The CDR3 sequence: CASSLGLAGQLTSYEQYF. In nucleotides, the CDR3 is TGCGCCAGCAGCTTAGGACTAGCGGGGCAACTTACCTCCTACGAGCAGTACTTC.

This clone appeared a few times. The V and J genes are TRBV28 and TRBJ2-7, with unresolved D. Germline CDR1 reads MDHEN; CDR2 reads SYDVKM. V shed 3 bases and J shed 4 bases, with 13 bases lying between them. The CDR3 is 14 amino acids. CDR3 residues: CASSFATYLYEQYF. In DNA, the CDR3 is TGTGCCAGCAGTTTTGCTACCTACTTATACGAGCAGTACTTC.

The J gene is TRBJ1-2, the V gene TRBV6-5; D ambiguous. Deletions cut 2 bases from V and 6 bases from J, with 4 bases between. Germline values: CDR1 MNHEY, CDR2 SVGAGI. The CDR3 length is 11 residues. The CDR3: CASSYQDGYTF. CDR3 nucleotide sequence: TGTGCCAGCAGTTACCAGGATGGCTACACCTTC.

V and J are TRBV10-1 and TRBJ2-3; a weak D match, TRBD2 (5 bases). Trimming removed 2 bases at V and 5 bases at J, with 5 bases between. CDR1 and CDR2 (germline): WNHNN, SYGVQD (reference sequence). The CDR3 is 12 residues long. CDR3 in amino acids: CASSESGDTQYF. The CDR3 region has the DNA TGCGCCAGCAGTGAGAGCGGAGATACGCAGTATTTT.

J is TRBJ2-1 and V is TRBV10-3; 7 bases map to TRBD1. The ends lost 6 bases at V and 5 bases at J; junction bases unmatched: 10. This CDR3 has 15 residues. Germline CDR1 is ENHRY and CDR2 is SYGVKD. CDR3 DNA: TGTGCCATCAGCTTCGGGACAGCCGATAACAATGAGCAGTTCTTC. Residues: CAISFGTADNNEQFF.

This rearrangement joins TRBV5-1 to TRBJ1-2; the match to TRBD1 covers 9 bases. The CDR3 covers 14 residues. Trimming took 0 bases from V and 11 from J; bases not matched to a gene: 8. Germline V gives CDR1 SGHRS, CDR2 YFSETQ. CDR3 protein: CASSLGDRVPRYTF. The CDR3 coding sequence is TGCGCCAGCAGCTTGGGGGACAGGGTCCCCCGATACACCTTC.

This chain joins TRBV3-1 (or the pseudogene TRBV3-2) and TRBJ2-7; D may be TRBD1 (5 bases). V was shortened by 1 base and J by 3 bases, with 10 bases between the two germline ends. Germline V gene data show CDR1 as LGHDT and CDR2 as YNNKEL (reference sequence). This CDR3 spans 14 amino acids. The CDR3 here is CASSQGVGDYEQYF. The CDR3 region has the DNA TGTGCCAGCAGCCAAGGCGTAGGGGACTACGAGCAGTACTTC.

The chain links TRBV9 to TRBJ2-1, with 9 bases matching TRBD1. Per germline, CDR1 SGDLS and CDR2 YYNGEE. The CDR3 extends over 14 amino acids. J was trimmed by 7 bases and V by 3 bases; bases with no gene match: 5. The CDR3 DNA sequence: TGTGCCAGCAGCGGTGGACAGGGGAGAAATGAGCAGTTCTTC. The encoded protein is CASSGGQGRNEQFF.

The chain has TRBV6-5 and TRBJ1-5; D gene unclear. CDR1 is MNHEY and CDR2 is SVGAGI in the germline V gene. This CDR3 spans 14 amino acids. V was cut by 2 bases and J by 4 bases, with 9 bases left in between. CDR3 in DNA: TGTGCCAGCAGTTACAGAGGGCCGAATCAGCCCCAGCATTTT. Its translation is CASSYRGPNQPQHF.

CDR3 bases: TGTGCCAGTAGTATTGAAGCGGGAGAGACCCAGTACTTC. It is translated as CASSIEAGETQYF. The gene calls are TRBV19 and TRBJ2-5; a possible D gene is TRBD2 (6 bases). V dropped 3 bases and J dropped 4 bases, with 9 bases sitting between them. Germline-derived CDR1 and CDR2 are LNHDA and SQIVND (reference sequence). The CDR3 runs 13 residues.

The chain employs TRBV19 and TRBJ1-1, with D perhaps TRBD1 (5 bases). The length of the CDR3 is 16 residues. Germline V gene lookup returns CDR1 LNHDA and CDR2 SQIVND (reference sequence). The V end lost 0 bases, the J end lost 1 base, and 12 bases lay between the germline ends. The CDR3 reads CASSIDLDTQNTEAFF. The CDR3 coding sequence is TGTGCCAGTAGTATAGATCTGGACACCCAGAACACTGAAGCTTTCTTT.

In this sample, this clone is medium-sized. The V gene is TRBV27, the J gene TRBJ1-5; D is perhaps TRBD1 (5 bases). CDR1 is MNHEY, CDR2 SMNVEV, per germline (reference sequence). The CDR3 is made up of 16 amino acids. Deletions cut 5 bases from V and 1 base from J, with 15 bases between. The CDR3 loop reads CASSPSLGASNQPQHF. Written as DNA, the CDR3 is TGTGCCAGCAGTCCCTCTTTAGGGGCCAGCAATCAGCCCCAGCATTTT.

V and J are TRBV19 and TRBJ2-1; 7 nucleotides match TRBD2. V lost 3 bases, J lost 4 bases, and 9 bases stayed unmatched. In germline, CDR1 is LNHDA, CDR2 SQIVND (reference sequence). The CDR3 extends over 16 amino acids. The CDR3 DNA sequence: TGTGCCAGTAGTATTGGGGGGGGGACCGGGTACAATGAGCAGTTCTTC. This translates into CASSIGGGTGYNEQFF.

This clone appeared a few times. Other DNA sequences in the same sample also yield this CDR3. In DNA form, the CDR3 reads TGTGCCAGCAGTTTAGTCGGTCAGGGTCTCTACGAGCAGTACTTC. This sequence encodes CASSLVGQGLYEQYF. The genes are TRBV28 and TRBJ2-7, with a tentative D call TRBD1 (5 bases). The germline V gene encodes CDR1 MDHEN and CDR2 SYDVKM. The CDR3 length is 15 residues. V dropped 2 bases and J dropped 3 bases, with 14 bases sitting between them.

There are a few counts of this clone. The J gene is TRBJ2-1, the V gene TRBV3-1 (or the pseudogene TRBV3-2); 12 nucleotides align to TRBD1. This CDR3 contains 15 residues. CDR1 is LGHDT and CDR2 is YNNKEL in the germline V gene (reference sequence). The trim removed 4 bases at V and 9 bases at J, leaving 7 bases unmatched. CDR3: CASSRDGTGGSEQFF. CDR3 nucleotide sequence: TGTGCCAGCAGCCGGGACGGGACAGGGGGCTCTGAGCAGTTCTTC.